These T cell receptor beta chains were read from a single sample in a study of blood T cell repertoires in COVID-19. Data came from immunoSEQ multiplex PCR; TCRdb stores just in-frame clones and leaves some out. The sample records 150,000 to 190,000 clones, 80% being singletons. Sequencing used peripheral blood. Receptor source: a man aged 60 to 69 with acute or convalescent COVID-19. The CDR3 runs from the conserved cysteine through the conserved F or W. A D gene is named only where the DNA matches it firmly. Some rows mark clone size as missing; the rest say once, few, many or name a class of expanded clone.

clone_size,d_call,v_call,j_call,cdr3_nt,cdr3_aa
-,TRBD1,TRBV27,TRBJ2-7,TGTGCCAGTTCTCCGGGACAGGGTGGCTACGAGCAGTACTTC,CASSPGQGGYEQYF
-,-,TRBV10-2,TRBJ2-4,TGCGCCAGCCGAGGGGGAGATCTGGCCAAAAACATTCAGTACTTC,CASRGGDLAKNIQYF
-,TRBD1,TRBV5-1,TRBJ1-2,TGCGCCAGCAGCTTGGAGGGGGCAGGGAGAGGAGGTCATGGCTACACCTTC,CASSLEGAGRGGHGYTF
few,-,TRBV25-1,TRBJ2-3,TGTGCCAGCAGACCACAGGGTCGAAACACAGATACGCAGTATTTT,CASRPQGRNTDTQYF
-,-,TRBV19,TRBJ1-1,TGTGCCAGTAAGGCAGGGGCTGGGATGAACACTGAAGCTTTCTTT,CASKAGAGMNTEAFF
-,-,TRBV19,TRBJ2-7,TGTGCCACCGCACAGGGTGGGGCCTACGAGCAGTACTTC,CATAQGGAYEQYF
-,TRBD1,TRBV6-6,TRBJ2-1,TGTGCCAGCAGTCGCAATACTTACAGGGGAAACTACAATGAGCAGTTCTTC,CASSRNTYRGNYNEQFF
-,-,TRBV18,TRBJ1-5,TGTGCCAGCTCACCACAGGCGGTCCGTCAGCCCCAGCATTTT,CASSPQAVRQPQHF
few,TRBD2,TRBV6-5,TRBJ2-3,TGTGCCAGCAGCGAGACTAGCGGGAGATATGATACGCAGTATTTT,CASSETSGRYDTQYF
-,-,TRBV21-1,TRBJ2-5,TGTGCCAGCAGCAAAGTTGTAACTAGCGGGGAGTACTGCCAAGAGACCCAGTACTTC,CASSKVVTSGEYCQETQYF
-,-,TRBV4-1,TRBJ1-2,TGCGCCAGCAGCCAAGATCAGATAGGGGGAGGCTACACCTTC,CASSQDQIGGGYTF
-,TRBD2,TRBV7-2,TRBJ2-3,TGTGCCAGCAGCGCCCGACTAGCGGGAGTTGGGCGAGATACGCAGTATTTT,CASSARLAGVGRDTQYF
-,-,TRBV5-4,TRBJ1-1,TGTGCCAGCAGTACACACAGGGAAAGGAACACTGAAGCTTTCTTT,CASSTHRERNTEAFF
-,TRBD1,TRBV28,TRBJ1-2,TGTGCCAGCAGCGGGACAGTCTATGGCTACACCTTC,CASSGTVYGYTF
-,TRBD2,TRBV18,TRBJ2-2,TGTGCCAGCTCACCAGGGCTAGCGGAACACACCGGGGAGCTGTTTTTT,CASSPGLAEHTGELFF
-,-,TRBV5-1,TRBJ1-1,TGCGCCAGCAGCAGGGACACCGGGAACACTGAAGCTTTCTTT,CASSRDTGNTEAFF
-,-,TRBV5-6,TRBJ1-6,TGTGCCAGCAGCTTGTCGGGGGATTCACCCCTCCACTTT,CASSLSGDSPLHF
once,-,TRBV4-3,TRBJ2-5,TGCGCCAGCAGCCAAGGGATGACACAGGGTGGAGAGACCCAGTACTTC,CASSQGMTQGGETQYF
-,TRBD1,TRBV6-5,TRBJ1-5,TGTGCCAGCACCGAGGGTACAGGGGCCCAGCCCCAGCATTTT,CASTEGTGAQPQHF
-,TRBD2,TRBV5-5,TRBJ2-1,TGTGCCAGCAGCTTAGCGGGGAGCTCCTACAATGAGCAGTTCTTC,CASSLAGSSYNEQFF
-,-,TRBV6-6,TRBJ2-7,TGTGCCAGCAGTCTCGACCCTGGCGGGTACGAGCAGTACTTC,CASSLDPGGYEQYF
-,TRBD2,TRBV19,TRBJ2-3,TGTGCCAGTAGTTTGTCTAGCGGGGGTGGTTCAGATACGCAGTATTTT,CASSLSSGGGSDTQYF
-,-,TRBV6-5,TRBJ1-4,TGTGCCGCAAACCGGGGAAAGGCAACTAATGAAAAACTGTTTTTT,CAANRGKATNEKLFF
-,-,TRBV19,TRBJ1-1,TGTGCCAGTAGTAAGGAGTCGCGGGCCACTGAAGCTTTCTTT,CASSKESRATEAFF
-,-,TRBV10-3,TRBJ1-3,TGTGCCATCAGCCCAGCTATCACAGGAGTCTCTGGAAACACCATATATTTT,CAISPAITGVSGNTIYF
-,TRBD2,TRBV5-4,TRBJ2-5,TGTGCCAGCAGCCCTACCCGGGGGAGCGGGGGGGTAGAGACCCAGTACTTC,CASSPTRGSGGVETQYF